A selection of T cell receptor beta chains follows, all from one sample in a study of vaccination and CD4 T cells after COVID-19. No antigen is known for these receptors. TCRdb processed the PCR reads anew with MiXCR; each CDR3 protein has one entry. The sample carries 17,000 or so distinct CDR3 sequences, about three quarters recorded once. The sequenced material came from CD4+ T cells from blood, cultured in vitro. The receptors were gathered from a human donor who had recovered from COVID-19. Both conserved end residues are part of each CDR3. D genes are given only for firm matches. The size field is filled for only some rows; it gives once, few, many or a size class.

D gene,J gene,clone size,V gene,CDR3 DNA,CDR3 protein
TRBD1,TRBJ2-3,NA,TRBV6-1,TGTGCCAGCAGTCACGGACAGGGCAGGACAGATACGCAGTATTTT,CASSHGQGRTDTQYF
TRBD1,TRBJ1-2,once,TRBV20-1,TGCAGTGCTAGATCCTCCGGGACAGGCGAATATGGCTACACCTTC,CSARSSGTGEYGYTF
TRBD2,TRBJ2-5,NA,TRBV20-1,TGCAGTGCTAGAGATAGGCTAGCGGGAGGTCACCAAGAGACCCAGTACTTC,CSARDRLAGGHQETQYF
TRBD1,TRBJ1-2,NA,TRBV6-5,TGTGCCAGCAGTTACTCCCGACAGGGGAACTATGGCTACACCTTC,CASSYSRQGNYGYTF
NA,TRBJ1-2,NA,TRBV7-2,TGTGCCAGCAGCCAGCAGGGGCGAGTCTATGGCTACACCTTC,CASSQQGRVYGYTF
NA,TRBJ1-5,NA,TRBV7-8,TGTGCCAGCAGCTCCCAACTCGACAGAAATCAGCCCCAGCATTTT,CASSSQLDRNQPQHF
NA,TRBJ1-5,few,TRBV6-2/TRBV6-3,TGTGCCAGCAGTTACGATCAATACCCAAAATATCAGCCCCAGCATTTT,CASSYDQYPKYQPQHF
TRBD1,TRBJ1-3,NA,TRBV6-1,TGTGCCAGCAGCCACGGACAGGGGGTTAGCTCTGGAAACACCATATATTTT,CASSHGQGVSSGNTIYF
TRBD1,TRBJ1-5,NA,TRBV19,TGTGCCAGTAGTACTGGACAGGTCGGGCGGCAGCCCCAGCATTTT,CASSTGQVGRQPQHF
TRBD2,TRBJ2-1,NA,TRBV20-1,TGCAGTGCTAGAGATTCTAGCGGGAGTTACAATGAGCAGTTCTTC,CSARDSSGSYNEQFF
NA,TRBJ2-7,few,TRBV6-2/TRBV6-3,TGTGCCAGCAGACCGGACGAATTCTACGAGCAGTACTTC,CASRPDEFYEQYF
NA,TRBJ2-5,NA,TRBV11-2,TGTGCCAGCAGCCTCCTGGCGGGGATACAAGAGACCCAGTACTTC,CASSLLAGIQETQYF
TRBD2,TRBJ2-1,NA,TRBV18,TGTGCCAGCTCACCCACCCCCGGAGCGGGGGGGTCCTACAATGAGCAGTTCTTC,CASSPTPGAGGSYNEQFF
NA,TRBJ1-6,few,TRBV20-1,TGCAGTGCTAGAGATAGGGGTCGTCCTAATTCACCCCTCCACTTT,CSARDRGRPNSPLHF
NA,TRBJ2-1,NA,TRBV11-3,TGTGCCAGCAGCCACGGCGGAGGGGTACCCTACAATGAGCAGTTCTTC,CASSHGGGVPYNEQFF
NA,TRBJ2-7,NA,TRBV6-5,TGTGCCAGCAGTTACCCGGAGGCGCAAAGGGGCTACGAGCAGTACTTC,CASSYPEAQRGYEQYF
TRBD1,TRBJ2-5,NA,TRBV24-1,TGTGCCACCAGTGATTCAACACGACAGGGGGCTGAAGAGACCCAGTACTTC,CATSDSTRQGAEETQYF
NA,TRBJ1-1,NA,TRBV7-6,TGTGCCAGCAGCCGTGACGGGGTCATGAACACTGAAGCTTTCTTT,CASSRDGVMNTEAFF
TRBD1,TRBJ2-5,NA,TRBV5-4,TGTGCCAGCAGCCCAACCTGGGACAGGGTGGAGACCCAGTACTTC,CASSPTWDRVETQYF
NA,TRBJ2-1,once,TRBV30,TGTGCCTGGAGCCTCGACGGCTACAATGAGCAGTTCTTC,CAWSLDGYNEQFF
NA,TRBJ2-3,once,TRBV6-2/TRBV6-3,TGTGCCAGCAGTTACAGTTTGGTTAGGACAGATACGCAGTATTTT,CASSYSLVRTDTQYF
NA,TRBJ2-1,NA,TRBV11-3,TGTGCCAGCAGCTTACATCCGGGGCCATGGAATGAGCAGTTCTTC,CASSLHPGPWNEQFF
NA,TRBJ2-4,NA,TRBV15,TGTGCCACCAGCAGAGAGGGTTTAGCCAAAAACATTCAGTACTTC,CATSREGLAKNIQYF
TRBD2,TRBJ2-7,NA,TRBV11-3,TGTGCCAGCAGCTTATCGGCCAGCGGGAGAGGCGAGCAGTACTTC,CASSLSASGRGEQYF
NA,TRBJ2-7,NA,TRBV4-1,TGCGCCAGCAGCCAAGATGGCTCCCTTTCGGTCCACGAGCAGTACTTC,CASSQDGSLSVHEQYF
TRBD2,TRBJ2-3,once,TRBV15,TGTGCCACCAGCAGCCCTAGGACTAGCGGGATAACAGATACGCAGTATTTT,CATSSPRTSGITDTQYF
NA,TRBJ1-2,NA,TRBV29-1,TGCAGCGTTGTAACAGGGAACTATGGCTACACCTTC,CSVVTGNYGYTF
NA,TRBJ2-5,NA,TRBV14,TGTGCCAGCAGCCTTAAAGGACTCTTACAGGGAGTTGGGACCCAGTACTTC,CASSLKGLLQGVGTQYF